This is a list of T cell receptor beta chains from one sample in a study of blood T cells in healthy people across ages. TCRdb reprocessed the 5' RACE reads with MiXCR, giving one entry per CDR3 protein. The table has some 640,000 distinct CDR3 sequences, approximately 30% seen once; the top ten hold 15% to 17%. The sequenced sample consisted of blood. These TCRs come from an elderly woman in good health. Both conserved end residues are part of each CDR3. D genes are given only for firm matches. Size is stated for part of the rows, as once, few or many counts, or as a class when the clone is expanded.

TRBV2	TRBJ2-7	many	.	CASSEVIRTVSYEQYF	TGTGCCAGCAGTGAGGTCATAAGGACAGTATCCTACGAGCAGTACTTC
TRBV9	TRBJ2-7	.	TRBD2	CTSSALAGPYNEQYF	TGTACCAGCAGCGCGTTAGCGGGGCCCTACAATGAGCAGTACTTC
TRBV30	TRBJ1-2	.	TRBD1	CAWSGDRGVYGYTF	TGTGCCTGGAGTGGGGACAGGGGAGTCTATGGCTACACCTTC
TRBV7-8	TRBJ2-7	many	TRBD1	CASSSKGTGAYEQYF	TGTGCCAGCAGCTCAAAAGGGACAGGGGCCTACGAGCAGTACTTC
TRBV4-1	TRBJ2-7	many	TRBD1	CASSRTGLYYEQYF	TGCGCCAGCAGCCGGACAGGGTTGTACTACGAGCAGTACTTC
TRBV7-2	TRBJ2-7	few	TRBD2	CASSSGRAFEQYF	TGTGCCAGCAGTAGCGGGAGGGCCTTCGAGCAGTACTTC
TRBV3-1	TRBJ2-1	many	TRBD1	CASSPWTGNEQFF	TGTGCCAGCAGCCCATGGACAGGGAATGAGCAGTTCTTC
TRBV29-1	TRBJ1-3	.	TRBD1	CSAGGQGNTIYF	TGCAGCGCCGGGGGACAGGGAAACACCATATATTTT
TRBV2	TRBJ2-3	.	.	CASSHGGSDADTQYF	TGTGCCAGCAGCCATGGAGGGAGTGACGCAGATACGCAGTATTTT
TRBV2	TRBJ2-7	many	.	CASSERTQGIKGYEQYF	TGTGCCAGCAGTGAACGGACACAGGGTATCAAAGGCTACGAGCAGTACTTC
TRBV6-5	TRBJ1-5	many	.	CASSRAQGSNQPQHF	TGTGCCAGCAGTAGAGCGCAGGGTAGTAATCAGCCCCAGCATTTT
TRBV7-3	TRBJ2-1	many	.	CASSWGSSYNEQFF	TGTGCCTCTAGTTGGGGGAGCTCCTACAATGAGCAGTTCTTC